The 2 T cell receptor beta chains below all came from one sample that was sequenced in a study of control samples from healthy donors and cancer patients. TCRdb's table, derived via immunoSEQ multiplex PCR, lists solely in-frame clones and lacks some. The sample comprises around 100,000 clones, around 89% of which are singletons, and about 18% rests with the top ten. The source material was PBMCs. The receptors shown here come from a man between 60 and 75 years old with lung cancer.

J is TRBJ1-5 and V is TRBV10-3; D gene ambiguous. The CDR3 covers 16 residues. Germline V gene lookup returns CDR1 ENHRY and CDR2 SYGVKD. Trimming left V 2 bases short and J 2 bases short, with 13 bases between. The CDR3 DNA is TGTGCCATCAGTGAGGGGTCAGGTTCTGGCAATCAGCCCCAGCATTTT. Encoded protein: CAISEGSGSGNQPQHF.

This chain links TRBV3-1 (or the pseudogene TRBV3-2) with TRBJ2-3, with D tentatively TRBD2 (5 bases). V was clipped by 0 bases and J by 8 bases, with 18 bases between them. The CDR3 contains 16 residues. Germline V CDR1 and CDR2: LGHDT, YNNKEL (reference sequence). CDR3 in amino acids: CASSQDVSGESGTQYF. In DNA form, the CDR3 reads TGTGCCAGCAGCCAAGATGTAAGCGGCGAATCGGGTACGCAGTATTTT.